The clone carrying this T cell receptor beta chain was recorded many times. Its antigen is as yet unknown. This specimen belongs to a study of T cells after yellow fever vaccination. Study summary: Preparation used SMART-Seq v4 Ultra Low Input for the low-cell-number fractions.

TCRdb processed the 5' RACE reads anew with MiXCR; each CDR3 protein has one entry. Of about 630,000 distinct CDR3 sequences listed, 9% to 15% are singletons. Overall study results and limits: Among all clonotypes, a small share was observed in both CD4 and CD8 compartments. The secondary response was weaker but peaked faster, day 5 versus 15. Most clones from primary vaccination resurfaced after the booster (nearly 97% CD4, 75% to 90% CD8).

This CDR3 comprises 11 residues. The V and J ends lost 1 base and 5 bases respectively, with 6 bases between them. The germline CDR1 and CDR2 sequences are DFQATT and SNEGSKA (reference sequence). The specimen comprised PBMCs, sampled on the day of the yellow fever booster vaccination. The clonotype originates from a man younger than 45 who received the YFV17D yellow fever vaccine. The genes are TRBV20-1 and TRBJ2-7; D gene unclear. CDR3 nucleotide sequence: TGCAGTGCTAGAGTGTTGGACGAGCAGTACTTC. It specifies CSARVLDEQYF.